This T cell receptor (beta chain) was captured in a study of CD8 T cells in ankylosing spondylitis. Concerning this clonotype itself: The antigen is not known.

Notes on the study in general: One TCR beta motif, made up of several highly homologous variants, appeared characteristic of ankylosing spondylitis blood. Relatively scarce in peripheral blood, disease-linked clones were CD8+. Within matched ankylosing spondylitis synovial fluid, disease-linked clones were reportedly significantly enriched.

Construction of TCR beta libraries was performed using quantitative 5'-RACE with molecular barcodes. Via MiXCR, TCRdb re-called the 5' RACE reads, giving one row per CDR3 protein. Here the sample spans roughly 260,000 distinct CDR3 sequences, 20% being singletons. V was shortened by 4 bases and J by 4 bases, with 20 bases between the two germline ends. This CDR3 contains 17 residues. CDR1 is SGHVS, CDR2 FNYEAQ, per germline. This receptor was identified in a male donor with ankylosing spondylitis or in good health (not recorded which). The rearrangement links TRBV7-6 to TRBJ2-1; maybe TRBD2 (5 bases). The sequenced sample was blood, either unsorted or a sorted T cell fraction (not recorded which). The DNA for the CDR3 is TGTGCCAGCAGCTCGTCCGGGGATAGGGTGGGTTACAATGAGCAGTTCTTC. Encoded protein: CASSSSGDRVGYNEQFF.